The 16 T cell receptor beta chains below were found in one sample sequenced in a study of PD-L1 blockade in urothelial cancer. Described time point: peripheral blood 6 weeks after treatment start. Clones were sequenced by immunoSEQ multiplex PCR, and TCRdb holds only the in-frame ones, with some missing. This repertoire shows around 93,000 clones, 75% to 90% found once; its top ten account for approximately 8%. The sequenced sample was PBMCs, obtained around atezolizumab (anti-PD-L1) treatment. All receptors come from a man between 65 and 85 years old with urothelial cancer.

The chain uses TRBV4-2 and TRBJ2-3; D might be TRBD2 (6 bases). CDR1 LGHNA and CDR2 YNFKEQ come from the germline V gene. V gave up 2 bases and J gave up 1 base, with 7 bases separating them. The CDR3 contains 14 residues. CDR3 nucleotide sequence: TGTGCCAGCAGCCAAAGGGAGGGCACAGATACGCAGTATTTT. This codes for CASSQREGTDTQYF.

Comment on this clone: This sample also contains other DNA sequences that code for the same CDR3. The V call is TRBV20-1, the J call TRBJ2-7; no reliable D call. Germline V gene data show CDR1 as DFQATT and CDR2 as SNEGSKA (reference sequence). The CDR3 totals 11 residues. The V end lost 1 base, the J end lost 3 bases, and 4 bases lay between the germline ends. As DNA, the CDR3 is TGCAGTGCTAGAGCCGGCTACGAGCAGTACTTC. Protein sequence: CSARAGYEQYF.

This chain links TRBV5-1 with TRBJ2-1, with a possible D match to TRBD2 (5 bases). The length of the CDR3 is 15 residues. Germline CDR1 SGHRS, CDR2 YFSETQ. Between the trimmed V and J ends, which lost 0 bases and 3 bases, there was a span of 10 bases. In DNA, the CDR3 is TGCGCCAGCAGCTTGGCGGAAAGCGGCTACAATGAGCAGTTCTTC. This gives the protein CASSLAESGYNEQFF. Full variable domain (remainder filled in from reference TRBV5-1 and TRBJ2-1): KAGVTQTPRYLIKTRGQQVTLSCSPISGHRSVSWYQQTPGQGLQFLFEYFSETQRNKGNFPGRFSGRQFSNSRSEMNVSTLELGDSALYLCASSLAESGYNEQFFGPGTRLTVL.

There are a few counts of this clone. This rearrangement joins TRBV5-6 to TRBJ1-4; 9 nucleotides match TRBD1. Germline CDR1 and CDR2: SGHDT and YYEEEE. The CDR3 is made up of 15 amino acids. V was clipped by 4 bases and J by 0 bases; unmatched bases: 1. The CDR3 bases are TGTGCCAGCAGCGGGGACAGGGCAACTAATGAAAAACTGTTTTTT. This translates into CASSGDRATNEKLFF.

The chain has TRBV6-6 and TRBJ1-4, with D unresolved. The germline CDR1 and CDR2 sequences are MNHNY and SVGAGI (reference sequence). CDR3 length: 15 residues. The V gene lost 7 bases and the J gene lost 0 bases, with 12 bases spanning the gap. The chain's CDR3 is CASTAGGATNEKLFF. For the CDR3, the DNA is TGTGCCAGCACCGCAGGAGGAGCAACTAATGAAAAACTGTTTTTT.

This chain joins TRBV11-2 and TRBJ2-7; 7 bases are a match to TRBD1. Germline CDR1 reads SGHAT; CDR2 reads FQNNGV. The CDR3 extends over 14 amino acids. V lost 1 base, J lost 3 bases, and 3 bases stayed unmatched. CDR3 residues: CASSLGGTDYEQYF. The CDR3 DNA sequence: TGTGCCAGCAGCTTAGGGGGGACAGACTACGAGCAGTACTTC.

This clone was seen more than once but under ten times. CDR3 DNA: TGTGCCAGCAGCCGTCGGGGGACCTACAATGAGCAGTTCTTC. Translation: CASSRRGTYNEQFF. The V and J genes are TRBV5-6 and TRBJ2-1; maybe TRBD2 (6 bases). CDR3 length: 14 amino acids. In germline, CDR1 is SGHDT, CDR2 YYEEEE. The V end was cut by 4 bases, the J end by 2 bases, with 10 bases between. Using reference TRBV5-6 and TRBJ2-1 for the parts outside the CDR3, the full variable domain is DAGVTQSPTHLIKTRGQQVTLRCSPKSGHDTVSWYQQALGQGPQFIFQYYEEEERQRGNFPDRFSGHQFPNYSSELNVNALLLGDSALYLCASSRRGTYNEQFFGPGTRLTVL.

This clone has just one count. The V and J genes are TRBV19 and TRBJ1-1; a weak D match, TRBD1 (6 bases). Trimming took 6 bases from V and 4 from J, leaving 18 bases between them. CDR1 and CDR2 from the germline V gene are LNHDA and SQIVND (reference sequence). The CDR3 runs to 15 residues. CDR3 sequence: CASSPGRGGGTEAFF. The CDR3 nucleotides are TGTGCCAGTAGCCCTGGCAGGGGTGGCGGCACTGAAGCTTTCTTT.

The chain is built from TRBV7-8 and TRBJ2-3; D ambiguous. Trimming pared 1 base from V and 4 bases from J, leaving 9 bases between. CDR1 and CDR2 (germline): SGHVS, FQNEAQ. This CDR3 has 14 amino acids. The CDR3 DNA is TGTGCCAGCAGCTTAGGGGTAGCTTCAGATACGCAGTATTTT. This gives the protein CASSLGVASDTQYF.

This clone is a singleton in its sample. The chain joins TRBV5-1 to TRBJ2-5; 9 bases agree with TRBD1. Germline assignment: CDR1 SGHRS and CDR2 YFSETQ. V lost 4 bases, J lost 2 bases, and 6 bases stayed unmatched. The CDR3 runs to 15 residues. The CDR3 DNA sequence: TGCGCCAGCAGCGGGTGGACAGGGGAACAAGAGACCCAGTACTTC. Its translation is CASSGWTGEQETQYF.

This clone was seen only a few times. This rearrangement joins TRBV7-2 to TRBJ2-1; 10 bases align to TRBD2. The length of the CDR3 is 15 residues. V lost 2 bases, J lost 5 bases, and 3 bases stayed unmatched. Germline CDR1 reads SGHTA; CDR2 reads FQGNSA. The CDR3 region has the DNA TGTGCCAGCAGCTTAACTAGCGGGACAAACAATGAGCAGTTCTTC. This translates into CASSLTSGTNNEQFF.

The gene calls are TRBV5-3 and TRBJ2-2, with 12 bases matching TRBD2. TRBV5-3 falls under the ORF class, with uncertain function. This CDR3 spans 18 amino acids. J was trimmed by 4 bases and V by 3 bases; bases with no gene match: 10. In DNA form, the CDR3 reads TGTGCCAGAAGCTCCGGGACTAGCGGGCGCCTCACCACCGGGGAGCTGTTTTTT. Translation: CARSSGTSGRLTTGELFF.

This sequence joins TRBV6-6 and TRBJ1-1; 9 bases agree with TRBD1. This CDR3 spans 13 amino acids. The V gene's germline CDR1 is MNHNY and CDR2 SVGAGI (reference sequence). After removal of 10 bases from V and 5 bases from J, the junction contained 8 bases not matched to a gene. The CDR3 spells CATTGTGTTEAFF. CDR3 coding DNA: TGTGCCACAACCGGGACAGGGACAACTGAAGCTTTCTTT.

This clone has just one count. The CDR3 here is CASSFPEGGEETQYF. The DNA for the CDR3 is TGTGCCAGCAGCTTCCCGGAGGGGGGGGAAGAGACCCAGTACTTC. The chain combines TRBV7-3 with TRBJ2-5, with TRBD2 as a possible D gene (7 bases). Germline V lookup: CDR1 SGHTA, CDR2 FQGTGA. V gave up 3 bases and J gave up 3 bases, with 14 bases separating them. The CDR3 has 15 residues.

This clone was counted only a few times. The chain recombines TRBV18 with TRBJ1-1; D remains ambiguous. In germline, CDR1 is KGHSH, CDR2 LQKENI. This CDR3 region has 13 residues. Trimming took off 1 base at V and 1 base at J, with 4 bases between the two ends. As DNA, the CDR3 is TGTGCCAGCTCACCACTAGCGAACACTGAAGCTTTCTTT. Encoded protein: CASSPLANTEAFF.

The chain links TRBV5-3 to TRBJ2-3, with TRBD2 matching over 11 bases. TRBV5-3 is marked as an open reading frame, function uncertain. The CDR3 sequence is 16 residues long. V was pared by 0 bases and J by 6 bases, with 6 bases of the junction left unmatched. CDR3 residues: CARSLAASGRRDTQYF. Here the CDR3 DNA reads TGTGCCAGAAGCTTGGCCGCTAGCGGGAGGAGGGATACGCAGTATTTT.